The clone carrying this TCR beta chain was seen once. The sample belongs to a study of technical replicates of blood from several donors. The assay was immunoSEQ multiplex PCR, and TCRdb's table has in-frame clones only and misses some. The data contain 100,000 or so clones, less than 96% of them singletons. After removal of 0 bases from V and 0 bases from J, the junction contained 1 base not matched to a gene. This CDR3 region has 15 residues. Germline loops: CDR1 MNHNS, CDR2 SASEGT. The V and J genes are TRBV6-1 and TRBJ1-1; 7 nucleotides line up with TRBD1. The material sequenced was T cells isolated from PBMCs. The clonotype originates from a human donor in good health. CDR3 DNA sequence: TGTGCCAGCAGTGAAGCAGGGACAGTGAACACTGAAGCTTTCTTT. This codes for CASSEAGTVNTEAFF.